The present entry profiles one TCR beta chain with its context. Methods used by the authors: Reference gene primers were amplified, and this amplification served to estimate nucleated cell counts. Sequencing was performed with immunoSEQ multiplex PCR; in TCRdb, only in-frame clones are kept and a portion is missing. That table is the source of V, J and clone size, and D and trimming were worked out from the DNA. The table records 150,000 to 200,000 clones, approximately 87% of them present only once. CDR1 is SGHNT and CDR2 is YENEEA in the germline V gene. Trimming removed 5 bases from V and 7 bases from J; junction bases left unmatched: 14. The CDR3 is 17 residues long. This entry comes from a study of blood T cell repertoires in COVID-19. Study-wide background: Specimens from acute and convalescent COVID-19 originated in the United States, Italy and Spain.

The clonotype was recovered from a man younger than 35 with active or convalescent COVID-19. Sequencing was done on a sample of peripheral blood. The V call is TRBV11-3, the J call TRBJ1-4; 9 bases map to TRBD1. The CDR3 sequence is CASSPHDRGTGTEKLFF. The CDR3 DNA follows: TGTGCCAGCAGCCCTCACGACCGCGGGACAGGGACTGAAAAACTGTTTTTT.